The rows below give T cell receptor beta chains drawn from one sample of a study of blood T cell repertoires in COVID-19. Generated by immunoSEQ multiplex PCR, the TCRdb table keeps only in-frame clones and is missing some. This table holds around 94,000 clones, around 73% found once. What was sequenced was peripheral blood. These receptors were taken from a man in his fifties or sixties with active or convalescent COVID-19. Both conserved end residues are part of each CDR3. The D gene is left open where the match is weak. Not every row has a clone size; where given, it reads once, few, many or a size class.

J	size	D	V	DNA	CDR3
TRBJ2-5	.	.	TRBV5-8	TGTGCCAGCAGCTTTCCGAGCGGGCGAACTCGGGAGACCCAGTACTTC	CASSFPSGRTRETQYF
TRBJ2-7	.	TRBD2	TRBV2	TGTGCCAGCATCCAAGGACTAGCGGGAGCGCAGCAGTACTTC	CASIQGLAGAQQYF
TRBJ2-7	few	TRBD2	TRBV7-9	TGTGCCAGCAGCTCCCATAGCGGGAGGGCCGGATCCGAGCAGTACTTC	CASSSHSGRAGSEQYF
TRBJ2-1	once	.	TRBV11-3	TGTGCCAGCAGCCCACAGCAAAAACCTTCCTACAATGAGCAGTTCTTC	CASSPQQKPSYNEQFF
TRBJ2-2	.	TRBD2	TRBV28	TGTGCCAGCAGGATAACTAGCGGCTACACCGGGGAGCTGTTTTTT	CASRITSGYTGELFF
TRBJ2-1	.	TRBD2	TRBV10-3	TGTGCCATCAGTGTGGCGGGAGGGCCCGATAATGAGCAGTTCTTC	CAISVAGGPDNEQFF
TRBJ2-3	.	TRBD2	TRBV28	TGTGCCAGCAGTTCCAGGGCTAGCGGGAGGAGGACAGATACGCAGTATTTT	CASSSRASGRRTDTQYF
TRBJ2-3	.	TRBD2	TRBV20-1	TGCAGTGCTAGTCGCGGGAGGGTCACAGATACGCAGTATTTT	CSASRGRVTDTQYF
TRBJ1-6	.	TRBD1	TRBV30	TGTGCCTGGACCGCAGGGACAGGGGGCTTTTATAATTCACCCCTCCACTTT	CAWTAGTGGFYNSPLHF
TRBJ2-1	.	.	TRBV28	TGTGCCAGCAGTTTATGGGGAACAGGTTTGGATGAGCAGTTCTTC	CASSLWGTGLDEQFF
TRBJ2-7	.	TRBD2	TRBV5-1	TGCGCCAGCAGTCCCCTGGAGCGGGAGTCCTACGAGCAGTACTTC	CASSPLERESYEQYF
TRBJ2-1	.	.	TRBV5-4	TGTGCCAGCAGCCGCCGGGATGAGCAGTTCTTC	CASSRRDEQFF
TRBJ2-7	.	TRBD1	TRBV5-1	TGCGCCAGCAGTAAAAATCCGCCAGGGGGCGGGAAGTACGAGCAGTACTTC	CASSKNPPGGGKYEQYF
TRBJ1-1	.	.	TRBV24-1	TGTGCCACCAGTGATTACGGAGTTGAAGCTTTCTTT	CATSDYGVEAFF
TRBJ2-3	.	TRBD2	TRBV27	TGTGCCAGCAGGATCTTAGCGGGAGGGTACACAGATACGCAGTATTTT	CASRILAGGYTDTQYF
TRBJ2-5	once	.	TRBV7-9	TGTGCCAGCAGCCGGACAGTACGCGAGACCCAGTACTTC	CASSRTVRETQYF
TRBJ1-6	.	TRBD1	TRBV19	TGTGCCACTCGAGCCGGGACAGGGCGCGGTTCACCCCTCCACTTT	CATRAGTGRGSPLHF